These 21 T cell receptor beta chains came from one sample sequenced in a study of T cells in Graves' hyperthyroidism and ophthalmopathy. RNA transcripts gave rise to amplified TCR beta CDR3 regions. RT-PCR in the first round (using the HTBI primer set) targeted the TCR CDR3. Via MiXCR, TCRdb re-called the multiplex PCR reads, giving one row per CDR3 protein. The sample includes hundreds of thousands of distinct CDR3 sequences, 13% to 15% seen only once; the top ten take 12%. Sample: blood. The receptors originated from a woman aged 45-65 years with Graves' ophthalmopathy.

In its sample, this clonotype was seen many times. This chain connects TRBV11-2 to TRBJ2-3; D unclear. There are 12 residues in the CDR3. Per the germline V gene, CDR1 is SGHAT and CDR2 is FQNNGV. Trimming removed 5 bases at V and 9 bases at J, with 12 bases between. The CDR3 region is CASSQGSETQYF. Written as DNA, the CDR3 is TGTGCCAGCAGCCAAGGGTCTGAGACGCAGTATTTT.

This clonotype has only a few counts. The chain couples TRBV29-1 to TRBJ2-7; the match to TRBD2 covers 12 bases. The V and J ends lost 5 bases and 2 bases, in that order; junction bases with no gene match: 7. The CDR3 is 15 residues long. Germline-derived CDR1 and CDR2 are SQVTM and ANQGSEA. CDR3 in amino acids: CSVMTSGSNTYEQYF. DNA for the CDR3: TGCAGCGTTATGACTAGCGGGAGTAATACCTACGAGCAGTACTTC.

The chain joins TRBV28 to TRBJ1-4; no clear D gene. Germline V gene sequence: CDR1 MDHEN, CDR2 SYDVKM. CDR3 length: 15 amino acids. Trimming left V 6 bases short and J 0 bases short, with 11 bases between. The CDR3 nucleotides read TGTGCCAGCAGGCAGGACCTTACAACTAATGAAAAACTGTTTTTT. Translation: CASRQDLTTNEKLFF.

This clonotype was seen ten or more times. This chain links TRBV10-3 with TRBJ2-7; a weak D match, TRBD1 (5 bases). CDR3 length: 15 residues. Trimming removed 2 bases at V and 0 bases at J, with 11 bases between. Germline loops: CDR1 ENHRY, CDR2 SYGVKD. The DNA for the CDR3 is TGTGCCATCAGTGAGATAACAGGTAGCTCCTACGAGCAGTACTTC. The encoded protein is CAISEITGSSYEQYF.

This rearrangement joins TRBV6-2 or TRBV6-3 to TRBJ2-3; either TRBD1 or TRBD2 may fit D (5 bases each). CDR3 length equals 18 residues. V gave up 1 base and J gave up 0 bases, with 17 bases separating them. Germline loops: CDR1 MNHEY, CDR2 SVGEGT. The chain's CDR3 is CASSYLRGGGVSTDTQYF. The CDR3 nucleotides read TGTGCCAGCAGTTACTTACGAGGTGGGGGAGTAAGCACAGATACGCAGTATTTT.

This clonotype was detected only a few times. This chain connects TRBV28 to TRBJ2-2, with TRBD2 identical over 9 bases. Germline loops: CDR1 MDHEN, CDR2 SYDVKM. The CDR3 runs 16 residues. V dropped 2 bases and J dropped 4; count of bases not matched to a gene: 5. Here the CDR3 reads CASSLRMTSGTGELFF. CDR3 DNA: TGTGCCAGCAGTTTACGAATGACTAGCGGCACCGGGGAGCTGTTTTTT.

This clonotype was seen ten or more times. The CDR3 region has the DNA TGTGCCTGGAGAACCGGGACTAGCGGGAGCTACGAGCAGTACTTC. Protein sequence: CAWRTGTSGSYEQYF. The V call is TRBV30, the J call TRBJ2-7; 14 bases match TRBD2. Germline CDR1 is GTSNPN and CDR2 is SVGIG (reference sequence). The CDR3 extends over 15 amino acids. The junction had 4 bases not matched to a gene; V was cut back by 3 bases and J by 3 bases.

This clonotype was observed at least ten times. The chain links TRBV7-8 to TRBJ2-2, with TRBD1 identical over 9 bases. The CDR3 runs 17 residues. CDR1 is SGHVS and CDR2 is FQNEAQ in the germline V gene. V lost 3 bases, J lost 2 bases, and 7 bases stayed unmatched. CDR3 sequence reads: CASSLRGGQGNTGELFF. As DNA, the CDR3 is TGTGCCAGCAGCTTGAGGGGGGGACAGGGTAACACCGGGGAGCTGTTTTTT.

In this sample, this clonotype turned up a few times. Here the CDR3 reads CASSADREGYGYTF. The CDR3 nucleotides read TGTGCCAGCTCAGCGGACAGGGAGGGCTATGGCTACACCTTC. V usage is TRBV18 and J usage is TRBJ1-2, with 8 bases aligning to TRBD1. Germline CDR1 is KGHSH and CDR2 is LQKENI. There are 14 residues in the CDR3. V gave up 5 bases and J gave up 4 bases; unmatched junction bases: 6.

This clonotype was observed at least ten times. The V gene is TRBV5-4, the J gene TRBJ2-3, with D tentatively TRBD1 (5 bases). Germline CDR1 and CDR2: SGHNT and YYREEE (reference sequence). Between the trimmed V and J ends, which lost 4 bases and 1 base, there was a span of 10 bases. CDR3 length: 14 residues. This CDR3 reads CASSTLQGTDTQYF. In nucleotides, the CDR3 is TGTGCCAGCAGCACCTTACAGGGCACAGATACGCAGTATTTT. Full variable domain (missing parts from reference TRBV5-4 and TRBJ2-3): ETGVTQSPTHLIKTRGQQVTLRCSSQSGHNTVSWYQQALGQGPQFIFQYYREEENGRGNFPPRFSGLQFPNYSSELNVNALELDDSALYLCASSTLQGTDTQYFGPGTRLTVL.

The table lists this clonotype with many counts. The chain combines TRBV28 with TRBJ2-2; perhaps TRBD1 as D (5 bases). V lost 4 bases and J 1 base, leaving 10 bases between the germline ends. The CDR3 length is 15 residues. Germline V gene data show CDR1 as MDHEN and CDR2 as SYDVKM. The CDR3 DNA reads TGTGCCAGCAGTTCCTTTGGACAGAACACCGGGGAGCTGTTTTTT. Translated: CASSSFGQNTGELFF.

This clonotype was seen repeatedly, ten times or more. This rearrangement joins TRBV12-3 or TRBV12-4 to TRBJ1-4; 7 nucleotides agree with TRBD1. The V gene end was trimmed by 4 bases and the J gene end by 4 bases; junction bases not matched to a gene: 6. The CDR3 length is 15 residues. CDR3 coding DNA: TGTGCCAGCAGTTACCTGGGACAGCTTAATGAAAAACTGTTTTTT. It translates to CASSYLGQLNEKLFF.

This clonotype was seen a handful of times. The V call is TRBV9, the J call TRBJ1-6; D is ambiguous. Trimming cost V 4 bases and J 10 bases, with 18 bases left between them. This CDR3 is 15 amino acids long. Germline values: CDR1 SGDLS, CDR2 YYNGEE. Here the CDR3 reads CASSPGLGVGSPLHF. CDR3 DNA sequence: TGTGCCAGCAGCCCAGGCCTGGGTGTAGGGTCACCCCTCCACTTT.

This clonotype was found a few times. One end of the junction varies from germline; a read error may be responsible. The chain carries TRBV7-7 and TRBJ2-2, with no clear D. This CDR3 comprises 14 residues. Germline CDR1 reads SSHAT; CDR2 reads FNYEAQ (reference sequence). The CDR3 coding sequence is TGTGCTAGCAGCTTAAAGGAGAACACCGGGGAGCTGTTTTTT. Translating gives CASSLKENTGELFF. Full variable domain (outside the CDR3, taken from reference TRBV7-7 and TRBJ2-2): GAGVSQSPRYKVTKRGQDVTLRCDPISSHATLYWYQQALGQGPEFLTYFNYEAQPDKSGLPSDRFSAERPEGSISTLTIQRTEQRDSAMYRCASSLKENTGELFFGEGSRLTVL.

This clonotype was seen repeatedly, ten times or more. J is TRBJ2-7 and V is TRBV18; 15 nucleotides align to TRBD2. The germline CDR1 and CDR2 sequences are KGHSH and LQKENI. V shed 4 bases and J 7 bases; nucleotides not matched to a gene: 8. The CDR3 is 16 residues long. The CDR3 bases are TGTGCCAGCTCACAACCGGGACTAGCGGGAGGAGATGAGCAGTACTTC. Amino acids: CASSQPGLAGGDEQYF.

This chain connects TRBV28 to TRBJ2-3; perhaps TRBD2 as D (6 bases). Trimming stripped 4 bases from V and 3 bases from J, with 17 bases between. The length of the CDR3 is 16 residues. Germline V lookup: CDR1 MDHEN, CDR2 SYDVKM. The chain's CDR3 is CASSSMGLGGTDTQYF. The CDR3 DNA reads as TGTGCCAGCAGTTCAATGGGTTTGGGGGGAACAGATACGCAGTATTTT.

Comment on this clonotype: This clone may be a read error of a much larger clone one base away. This chain uses TRBV12-5 with TRBJ2-5; no clear D. Trimming removed 1 base at V and 4 bases at J, with 13 bases between. The CDR3 has 15 amino acids. Germline V CDR1 and CDR2: LGHNT, FRNRAP. In DNA, the CDR3 is TGTGCTAGTGGTTTGGGATCTACTTACCGAGAGACCCAGTACTTC. The encoded protein is CASGLGSTYRETQYF.

This clonotype was recorded a few times. This chain joins TRBV9 and TRBJ2-3; D could derive from TRBD1 or TRBD2 (5 bases each). The length of the CDR3 is 17 residues. Germline CDR1 SGDLS, CDR2 YYNGEE. The V and J ends lost 0 bases and 0 bases respectively, with 14 bases between them. The CDR3 DNA reads as TGTGCCAGCAGCGTAGAATCGGGACCCATGAGCACAGATACGCAGTATTTT. This gives the protein CASSVESGPMSTDTQYF. Variable domain in full (rest from reference TRBV9 and TRBJ2-3): DSGVTQTPKHLITATGQRVTLRCSPRSGDLSVYWYQQSLDQGLQFLIQYYNGEERAKGNILERFSAQQFPDLHSELNLSSLELGDSALYFCASSVESGPMSTDTQYFGPGTRLTVL.

The V call is TRBV28, the J call TRBJ2-7, with 13 bases fitting TRBD2. V trimming: 3 bases; J trimming: 1 base; junction bases outside the gene matches: 3. The CDR3 length is 16 residues. In germline, CDR1 is MDHEN, CDR2 SYDVKM. CDR3 sequence: CASSFGLAGESYEQYF. The CDR3 DNA reads as TGTGCCAGCAGTTTCGGACTAGCGGGAGAGTCCTACGAGCAGTACTTC.

As concerns this clonotype: This may be a read error, as it is one base from a much larger clone. The conserved phenylalanine or tryptophan normally closing the CDR3 is absent here, so this likely arose from a read error. This rearrangement joins TRBV20-1 to TRBJ2-7; D is ambiguous. V dropped 3 bases and J dropped 0 bases, with 6 bases sitting between them. Per germline, CDR1 DFQATT and CDR2 SNEGSKA (reference sequence). The CDR3 covers 12 residues. The CDR3 DNA sequence: TGCAGTGCTAGCGCAATCTCCTACGAGCAGTACTCC. This codes for CSASAISYEQYS.

Many counts were recorded for this clonotype. This chain links TRBV9 with TRBJ2-7, with a weak D call TRBD2 (6 bases). The germline V and J ends were trimmed by 4 bases and 3 bases, with 14 bases remaining between them. Germline CDR1 is SGDLS and CDR2 is YYNGEE. This CDR3 region has 14 residues. The CDR3 DNA is TGTGCCAGCAGCCCCATGGGGGAGGACTACGAGCAGTACTTC. This translates into CASSPMGEDYEQYF.